This T cell receptor beta chain is drawn from a study of cytomegalovirus exposure and HLA in healthy donors. In the PCR, 60 Vbeta and 13 Jbeta primers were used. TCRdb keeps only in-frame clones here, not all; method: immunoSEQ multiplex PCR. The sample has about 180,000 clones; roughly 80% are singletons. The donors comprised healthy bone marrow donors. The source is a girl aged 5 to 17 in good health and CMV-seropositive. The sequencing input was PBMCs.

The CDR3, as DNA: TGTGCCAGCAGTGGAGGACAGAACTCTGGAAACACCATATATTTT. Protein product: CASSGGQNSGNTIYF. The chain recombines TRBV6-1 with TRBJ1-3; perhaps TRBD1 as D (6 bases). Germline loops: CDR1 MNHNS, CDR2 SASEGT. Trimming left V 4 bases short and J 0 bases short, with 10 bases between. The CDR3 runs to 15 residues.